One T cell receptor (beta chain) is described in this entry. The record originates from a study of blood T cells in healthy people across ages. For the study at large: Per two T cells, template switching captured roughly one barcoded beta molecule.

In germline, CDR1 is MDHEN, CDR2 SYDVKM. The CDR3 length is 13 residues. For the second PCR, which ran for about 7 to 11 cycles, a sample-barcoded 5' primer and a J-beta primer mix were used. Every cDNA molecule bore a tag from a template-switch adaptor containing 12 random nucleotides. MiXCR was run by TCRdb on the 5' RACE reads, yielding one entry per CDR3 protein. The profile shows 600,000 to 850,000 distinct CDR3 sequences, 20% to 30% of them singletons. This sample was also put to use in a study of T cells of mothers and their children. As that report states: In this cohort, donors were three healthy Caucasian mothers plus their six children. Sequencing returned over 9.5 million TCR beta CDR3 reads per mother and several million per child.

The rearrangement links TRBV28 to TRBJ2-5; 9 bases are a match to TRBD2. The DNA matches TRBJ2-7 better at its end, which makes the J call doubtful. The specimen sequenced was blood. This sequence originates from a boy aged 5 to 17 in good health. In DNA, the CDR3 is TGTGCCACTTCGGGACTAGCAGTGTACGAGCAGTACTTC. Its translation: CATSGLAVYEQYF.